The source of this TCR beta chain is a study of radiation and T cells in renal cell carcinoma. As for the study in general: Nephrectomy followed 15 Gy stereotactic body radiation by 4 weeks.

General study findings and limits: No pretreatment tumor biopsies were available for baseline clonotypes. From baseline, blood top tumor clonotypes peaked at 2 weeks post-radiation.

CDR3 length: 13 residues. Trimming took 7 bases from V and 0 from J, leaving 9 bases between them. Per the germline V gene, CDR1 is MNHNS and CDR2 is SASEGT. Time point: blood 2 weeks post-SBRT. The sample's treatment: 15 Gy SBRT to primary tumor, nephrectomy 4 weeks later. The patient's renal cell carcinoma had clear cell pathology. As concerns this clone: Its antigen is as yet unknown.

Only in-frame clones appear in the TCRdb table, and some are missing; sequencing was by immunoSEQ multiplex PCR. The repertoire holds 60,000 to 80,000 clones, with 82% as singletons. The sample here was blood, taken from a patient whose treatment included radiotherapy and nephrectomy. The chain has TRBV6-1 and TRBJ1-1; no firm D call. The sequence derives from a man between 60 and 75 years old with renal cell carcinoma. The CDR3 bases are TGTGCCAGCATGGACCGGGTGAACACTGAAGCTTTCTTT. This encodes CASMDRVNTEAFF.